This passage covers 30 T cell receptor beta chains from one sample sequenced in a study of naive and memory T cell subsets. An equimolar mix of two oligonucleotides served as the beta constant-region primer for TRBC1 and TRBC2. Using its own MiXCR run on the UMI-ligation and nested PCR reads, TCRdb lists one record per CDR3 protein. The data contain around 90,000 distinct CDR3 sequences, approximately 6.5% of them singletons. Material: central memory CD4+ T cells from blood. These receptors all stem from a human donor in good health.

V gene TRBV28 combines with J gene TRBJ2-5; TRBD1 agrees at 9 bases. The V and J ends lost 3 bases and 3 bases, in that order; junction bases with no gene match: 5. Germline V CDR1 and CDR2: MDHEN, SYDVKM. The CDR3 extends over 15 amino acids. CDR3 sequence (DNA): TGTGCCAGCAGTTTCTTGGGACAGGGCGAAGAGACCCAGTACTTC. Protein: CASSFLGQGEETQYF.

This clonotype was picked up many times. The chain has TRBV6-2 or TRBV6-3 and TRBJ2-7, with TRBD1 as a possible D gene (5 bases). This CDR3 spans 14 amino acids. V shed 5 bases and J shed 5 bases, with 16 bases lying between them. CDR1 is MNHEY and CDR2 is SVGEGT in the germline V gene. The chain's CDR3 is CASSMQGGGDEQYF. CDR3 coding DNA: TGTGCCAGCAGTATGCAGGGCGGTGGTGACGAGCAGTACTTC.

The chain recombines TRBV6-2 or TRBV6-3 with TRBJ1-1; D ambiguous. Trimming took 3 bases from V and 4 from J, leaving 6 bases between them. This CDR3 has 12 residues. The germline gives CDR1 MNHEY, CDR2 SVGEGT. The CDR3 region has the DNA TGTGCCAGCAGTTATTTAGGCACTGAAGCTTTCTTT. Translating it yields CASSYLGTEAFF.

This clonotype was picked up many times. CDR3 loop: CASSYAQDFLAEAFF. The CDR3 DNA is TGTGCCAGCAGTTACGCCCAGGACTTTCTCGCTGAAGCTTTCTTT. The chain joins TRBV6-2 or TRBV6-3 to TRBJ1-1, with D uncertain. The ends were cut back, 2 bases at V and 6 bases at J, with 16 bases in the middle. CDR3 length: 15 amino acids. Germline V gene lookup returns CDR1 MNHEY and CDR2 SVGEGT.

This clonotype was seen only a few times. The rearrangement links TRBV28 to TRBJ2-1; TRBD2 aligns across 10 bases. V was pared by 4 bases and J by 6 bases, with 9 bases of the junction left unmatched. This CDR3 has 16 amino acids. Germline assignment: CDR1 MDHEN and CDR2 SYDVKM. CDR3 region: CASSSAGAGGFNEQFF. DNA of the CDR3: TGTGCCAGCAGTTCCGCCGGAGCGGGGGGGTTCAATGAGCAGTTCTTC.

This clonotype was counted at least ten times. The chain employs TRBV12-3 or TRBV12-4 and TRBJ2-5; D perhaps matches TRBD2 (6 bases). This CDR3 has 15 residues. The germline V and J ends were trimmed by 2 bases and 9 bases, with 19 bases remaining between them. DNA of the CDR3: TGTGCCAGCAGTTTAACAAGCGGAAGGGAGGAGTCCCAGTACTTC. Its translation: CASSLTSGREESQYF.

The chain employs TRBV28 and TRBJ2-6; D is ambiguous. The CDR3 sequence is 14 residues long. Trimming removed 2 bases at V and 2 bases at J, with 4 bases between. CDR1 and CDR2 from the germline V gene are MDHEN and SYDVKM. CDR3 loop: CASSLPTGANVLTF. The CDR3 region has the DNA TGTGCCAGCAGTTTACCTACTGGGGCCAACGTCCTGACTTTC.

This clonotype was seen repeatedly, ten times or more. This sequence joins TRBV28 and TRBJ1-2, with D unclear. Germline CDR1 is MDHEN and CDR2 is SYDVKM. V was shortened by 11 bases and J by 1 base, with 11 bases between the two germline ends. CDR3 size: 12 residues. CDR3 residues: CAAKRVNYGYTF. The DNA of the CDR3 is TGTGCCGCGAAGAGGGTTAACTATGGCTACACCTTC.

This rearrangement joins TRBV20-1 to TRBJ2-7; D is tentatively TRBD1 or TRBD2 (5 bases each). Germline assignment: CDR1 DFQATT and CDR2 SNEGSKA (reference sequence). Deletions cut 3 bases from V and 5 bases from J, with 14 bases between. The CDR3 totals 13 residues. DNA for the CDR3: TGCAGTGCTAGCCGGGACGTCGTCCACGAGCAGTACTTC. It translates to CSASRDVVHEQYF.

This clonotype has more than one count but fewer than ten. The chain is built from TRBV20-1 and TRBJ2-7, with D tentatively TRBD1 or TRBD2 (5 bases each). Trimming stripped 5 bases from V and 3 bases from J, with 11 bases between. Germline assignment: CDR1 DFQATT and CDR2 SNEGSKA (reference sequence). The CDR3 length is 12 residues. CDR3 DNA: TGCAGTGCTGCCGGGGCGGGCTACGAGCAGTACTTC. It translates to CSAAGAGYEQYF.

This clonotype was seen repeatedly, ten times or more. The rearrangement uses TRBV10-3 and TRBJ1-1; D unresolved. CDR3 size: 13 residues. V shed 0 bases and J shed 4 bases, with 6 bases lying between them. Germline-derived CDR1 and CDR2 are ENHRY and SYGVKD. DNA for the CDR3: TGTGCCATCAGTGAGTCGGTGATCACTGAAGCTTTCTTT. Its protein is CAISESVITEAFF.

This clonotype was seen ten or more times. The chain recombines TRBV18 with TRBJ1-4; D remains ambiguous. The CDR3 has 13 amino acids. Per the germline V gene, CDR1 is KGHSH and CDR2 is LQKENI. The ends were cut back, 5 bases at V and 6 bases at J, with 10 bases in the middle. The CDR3 protein is CASSFKLDEKLFF. The CDR3, as DNA: TGTGCCAGCTCATTCAAGTTGGATGAAAAACTGTTTTTT.

This clonotype was seen repeatedly, ten times or more. The chain is built from TRBV5-1 and TRBJ2-1; TRBD2 might be the D (5 bases). Trimming took off 0 bases at V and 5 bases at J, with 12 bases between the two ends. Germline CDR1 is SGHRS and CDR2 is YFSETQ. This CDR3 spans 15 amino acids. The CDR3 DNA reads as TGCGCCAGCAGCTTGGCCCGGGGTGGAAACAATGAGCAGTTCTTC. Its translation is CASSLARGGNNEQFF.

The chain carries TRBV4-3 and TRBJ2-1; a weak D match, TRBD2 (6 bases). This CDR3 contains 17 residues. V was shortened by 4 bases and J by 5 bases, with 21 bases between the two germline ends. In germline, CDR1 is LGHNA, CDR2 YSLEER. The CDR3 loop is CASSRNTGTSTHNEQFF. DNA for the CDR3: TGCGCCAGCAGCCGCAACACCGGGACTTCCACCCACAATGAGCAGTTCTTC.

This clonotype was picked up many times. The rearrangement uses TRBV20-1 and TRBJ1-1; a possible D gene is TRBD1 (6 bases). CDR1 is DFQATT and CDR2 is SNEGSKA in the germline V gene (reference sequence). The CDR3 has 15 amino acids. The V end was cut by 0 bases, the J end by 4 bases, with 15 bases between. Written as DNA, the CDR3 is TGCAGTGCTAGAGATTGGGCGCGCAGGGGCACTGAAGCTTTCTTT. It codes for CSARDWARRGTEAFF.

The genes are TRBV30 and TRBJ2-3; D remains unclear. The CDR3 totals 11 residues. The germline CDR1 and CDR2 sequences are GTSNPN and SVGIG (reference sequence). V was pared by 0 bases and J by 4 bases, with 2 bases between. CDR3 bases: TGTGCCTGGAGTGTGTCAGATACGCAGTATTTT. It is translated as CAWSVSDTQYF.

The chain joins TRBV2 to TRBJ2-5; 8 bases line up with TRBD1. Per the germline V gene, CDR1 is SNHLY and CDR2 is FYNNEI. V dropped 1 base and J dropped 4; count of bases not matched to a gene: 5. This CDR3 is 15 amino acids long. CDR3 DNA sequence: TGTGCCAGCAGTGAAGGGACAGGGAAGGGAGAGACCCAGTACTTC. The encoded protein is CASSEGTGKGETQYF.

This clonotype was recorded many times. The V call is TRBV29-1, the J call TRBJ2-5; 8 bases are a match to TRBD1. The CDR3 has 13 residues. After removal of 5 bases from V and 1 base from J, the junction contained 3 bases not matched to a gene. Per germline, CDR1 SQVTM and CDR2 ANQGSEA. In nucleotides, the CDR3 is TGCAGCGTTTCGGACAGGGCCCAAGAGACCCAGTACTTC. Protein: CSVSDRAQETQYF.

This rearrangement joins TRBV19 to TRBJ2-1; D may be TRBD1 (6 bases). The germline gives CDR1 LNHDA, CDR2 SQIVND (reference sequence). Trimming cost V 3 bases and J 1 base, with 10 bases left between them. The CDR3 runs to 15 residues. The CDR3 region is CASSIPQGSYNEQFF. The CDR3, as DNA: TGTGCCAGTAGTATTCCCCAGGGGTCCTACAATGAGCAGTTCTTC. The entire variable domain, with the rest obtained from reference TRBV19 and TRBJ2-1, is as follows: DGGITQSPKYLFRKEGQNVTLSCEQNLNHDAMYWYRQDPGQGLRLIYYSQIVNDFQKGDIAEGYSVSREKKESFPLTVTSAQKNPTAFYLCASSIPQGSYNEQFFGPGTRLTVL.

The table lists this clonotype with many counts. The chain recombines TRBV7-2 with TRBJ1-1; D gene uncertain. V dropped 2 bases and J dropped 5 bases, with 12 bases sitting between them. Per the germline V gene, CDR1 is SGHTA and CDR2 is FQGNSA. The CDR3 has 14 residues. As DNA, the CDR3 is TGTGCCAGCAGCTTAAAGGGTTTGGGGACTGAAGCTTTCTTT. Its protein is CASSLKGLGTEAFF.

This clonotype has ten or more counts. This sequence joins TRBV2 and TRBJ2-3, with TRBD1 as a possible D gene (5 bases). The CDR3 consists of 15 residues. V was cut by 4 bases and J by 0 bases, with 11 bases left in between. Germline lookup yields CDR1 SNHLY and CDR2 FYNNEI. The CDR3 sequence: CASSASTVSTDTQYF. The CDR3 DNA sequence: TGTGCCAGCAGTGCCTCGACAGTTAGCACAGATACGCAGTATTTT.

This clonotype was recorded many times. The chain joins TRBV3-1 to TRBJ1-4; D remains ambiguous. From germline, CDR1 is LGHDT and CDR2 YNNKEL (reference sequence). CDR3 length: 14 amino acids. Trimming took off 0 bases at V and 4 bases at J, with 6 bases between the two ends. DNA for the CDR3: TGTGCCAGCAGCCAAGAGCGGCGTAATGAAAAACTGTTTTTT. This sequence encodes CASSQERRNEKLFF.

The table lists this clonotype with a few counts. The chain combines TRBV6-2 or TRBV6-3 with TRBJ1-2; D gene uncertain. The CDR3 totals 13 residues. In germline, CDR1 is MNHEY, CDR2 SVGEGT. V was shortened by 5 bases and J by 5 bases, with 12 bases between the two germline ends. CDR3 nucleotides: TGTGCCAGCAGTACTCCGTGGGTTTATGGCTACACCTTC. Translating it yields CASSTPWVYGYTF.

This clonotype was seen ten or more times. The chain joins TRBV27 to TRBJ1-2; tentative D call: TRBD1 (5 bases). The germline gives CDR1 MNHEY, CDR2 SMNVEV (reference sequence). The length of the CDR3 is 13 residues. Trimming left V 4 bases short and J 4 bases short, with 10 bases between. CDR3 DNA: TGTGCCAGCAGTTCGAGGGGTTCCTATGGCTACACCTTC. This sequence encodes CASSSRGSYGYTF.

This clonotype was recorded at least ten times. The J gene is TRBJ1-6, the V gene TRBV6-6, with 8 bases fitting TRBD1. CDR1 is MNHNY, CDR2 SVGAGI, per germline (reference sequence). This CDR3 has 11 amino acids. V lost 7 bases, J lost 18 bases, and 8 bases stayed unmatched. CDR3 amino acids: CASNQGAHYHF. Written as DNA, the CDR3 is TGTGCCAGCAACCAGGGGGCGCATTACCACTTT.

This clonotype has a count of ten or more. The rearrangement links TRBV6-2 or TRBV6-3 to TRBJ1-1; 7 bases are shared with TRBD1. With V trimmed by 6 bases and J by 2 bases, 3 bases remained unmatched. Germline CDR1 and CDR2: MNHEY and SVGEGT. CDR3 length equals 13 residues. The CDR3 loop is CASRNRGNTEAFF. The CDR3 DNA sequence: TGTGCCAGCAGGAACAGGGGAAACACTGAAGCTTTCTTT.

This clonotype was counted at least ten times. This rearrangement joins TRBV6-6 to TRBJ1-1; D call uncertain. This CDR3 is built from 12 residues. Trimming pared 6 bases from V and 7 bases from J, leaving 12 bases between. Germline lookup yields CDR1 MNHNY and CDR2 SVGAGI (reference sequence). CDR3 DNA sequence: TGTGCCAGCAGCCCCGACACCGGTGAAGCTTTCTTT. It specifies CASSPDTGEAFF.

This clonotype has a count of ten or more. This chain joins TRBV25-1 and TRBJ2-7, with 14 nucleotides matching TRBD2. With V trimmed by 6 bases and J by 4 bases, 5 bases remained unmatched. The CDR3 extends over 15 amino acids. CDR1 MGHDK and CDR2 SYGVNS come from the germline V gene. The CDR3 region is CASSQGTSGSYEQYF. In DNA form, the CDR3 reads TGTGCCAGCAGCCAAGGGACTAGCGGGAGTTACGAGCAGTACTTC.

The CDR3 sequence is CASSFQHGYNEQFF. CDR3 in DNA: TGTGCCAGCAGTTTTCAACACGGCTACAATGAGCAGTTCTTC. The J gene is TRBJ2-1, the V gene TRBV28; D ambiguous. There are 14 residues in the CDR3. Between the trimmed V and J ends, which lost 3 bases and 3 bases, there was a span of 9 bases. Germline CDR1 reads MDHEN; CDR2 reads SYDVKM.

In its sample, this clonotype was seen many times. The genes are TRBV20-1 and TRBJ1-2; 7 bases match TRBD1. This CDR3 has 14 residues. The ends lost 5 bases at V and 0 bases at J; junction bases unmatched: 6. Germline lookup yields CDR1 DFQATT and CDR2 SNEGSKA (reference sequence). CDR3 DNA: TGCAGTGCTTCCCCACAGGGGACTAACTATGGCTACACCTTC. It codes for CSASPQGTNYGYTF.